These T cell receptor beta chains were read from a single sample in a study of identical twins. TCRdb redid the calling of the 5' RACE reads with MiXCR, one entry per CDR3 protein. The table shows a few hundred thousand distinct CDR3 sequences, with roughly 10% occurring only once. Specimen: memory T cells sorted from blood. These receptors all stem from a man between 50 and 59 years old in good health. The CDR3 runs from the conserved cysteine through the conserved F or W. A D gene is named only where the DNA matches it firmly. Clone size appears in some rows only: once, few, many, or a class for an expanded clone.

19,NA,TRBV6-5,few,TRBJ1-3,CASSYGRAGGHFSGNTIYF,TGTGCCAGCAGTTACGGACGGGCGGGGGGACACTTCTCTGGAAACACCATATATTTT
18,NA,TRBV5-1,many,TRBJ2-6,CASSSDSGRISGANVLTF,TGCGCCAGCAGCTCGGATAGTGGACGGATCTCTGGGGCCAACGTCCTGACTTTC
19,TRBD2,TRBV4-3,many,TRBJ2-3,CASSPGVLAGGPRTDTQYF,TGCGCCAGCAGCCCCGGGGTACTAGCGGGAGGGCCTCGGACAGATACGCAGTATTTT
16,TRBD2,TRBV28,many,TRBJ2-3,CASSQSTSAVTDTQYF,TGTGCCAGCAGTCAAAGTACTAGCGCAGTCACAGATACGCAGTATTTT
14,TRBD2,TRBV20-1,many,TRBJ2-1,CSGGLAGVYNEQFF,TGCAGTGGAGGACTAGCGGGAGTCTACAATGAGCAGTTCTTC
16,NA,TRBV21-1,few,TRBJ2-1,CAASSDLGEMDNEQFF,TGTGCCGCATCCTCGGATCTAGGAGAGATGGACAATGAGCAGTTCTTC
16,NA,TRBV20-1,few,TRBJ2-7,CSAQPLSRGGPDEQYF,TGCAGTGCACAGCCGTTGTCCAGGGGAGGGCCGGACGAGCAGTACTTC
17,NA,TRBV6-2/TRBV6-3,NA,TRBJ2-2,CASTPLGWQDETGELFF,TGTGCCAGCACCCCTCTCGGATGGCAGGATGAGACCGGGGAGCTGTTTTTT
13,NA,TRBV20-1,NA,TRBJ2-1,CSAREGAADEQFF,TGCAGTGCCCGGGAGGGGGCCGCGGACGAGCAGTTCTTC
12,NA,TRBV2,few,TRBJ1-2,CASSAILYGYTF,TGTGCCAGCAGTGCCATCCTCTATGGCTACACCTTC
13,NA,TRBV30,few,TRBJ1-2,CAWGGSDNYGYTF,TGTGCCTGGGGCGGGTCTGATAACTATGGCTACACCTTC
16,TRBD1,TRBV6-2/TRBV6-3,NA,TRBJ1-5,CASSAGQVMGNQPQHF,TGTGCCAGCAGTGCCGGACAGGTGATGGGAAATCAGCCCCAGCATTTT
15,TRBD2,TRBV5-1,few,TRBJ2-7,CASSFTSGSSYEQYF,TGCGCCAGCAGCTTTACTAGCGGGAGCTCCTACGAGCAGTACTTC
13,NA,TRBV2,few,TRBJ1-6,CASYRENNSPLHF,TGTGCCAGCTACAGGGAGAATAATTCACCCCTCCACTTT
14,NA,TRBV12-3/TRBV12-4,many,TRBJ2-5,CASSQQGTQETQYF,TGTGCCAGCAGTCAACAGGGTACGCAAGAGACCCAGTACTTC
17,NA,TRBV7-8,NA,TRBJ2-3,CASSGTLWRGFTDTQYF,TGTGCCAGCAGCGGGACCCTCTGGCGGGGATTCACAGATACGCAGTATTTT
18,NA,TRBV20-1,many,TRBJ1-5,CSAREAGRGGPSHQPQHF,TGCAGTGCTAGAGAGGCGGGTCGAGGTGGGCCGAGTCATCAGCCCCAGCATTTT
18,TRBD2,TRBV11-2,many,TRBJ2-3,CASSLVGTSGGAVNTQYF,TGTGCCAGCAGCTTAGTAGGGACTAGCGGGGGGGCGGTTAATACGCAGTATTTT
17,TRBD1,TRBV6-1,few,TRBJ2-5,CASIPTPWDRGRETQYF,TGTGCCAGCATTCCTACCCCTTGGGACAGGGGGAGGGAGACCCAGTACTTC
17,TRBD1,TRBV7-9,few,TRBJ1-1,CASSRDRNYAVNTEAFF,TGTGCCAGCAGCCGGGACAGGAATTACGCCGTTAACACTGAAGCTTTCTTT
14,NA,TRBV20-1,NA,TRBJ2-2,CSARKGGPTGELFF,TGCAGTGCTAGAAAAGGAGGGCCCACCGGGGAGCTGTTTTTT
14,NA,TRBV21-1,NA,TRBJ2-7,CASSPHTGSYEQYF,TGTGCCAGCAGCCCGCACACAGGTTCGTACGAGCAGTACTTC
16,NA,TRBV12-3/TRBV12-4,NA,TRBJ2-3,CASSLAAGRGLVTQYF,TGTGCCAGCAGTTTAGCGGCTGGGAGGGGGCTGGTTACGCAGTATTTT
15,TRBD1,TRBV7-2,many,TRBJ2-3,CASSLGTGGWGTQYF,TGTGCCAGCAGCCTTGGGACAGGGGGATGGGGTACGCAGTATTTT
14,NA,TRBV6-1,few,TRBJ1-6,CATVQGSTDSPLHF,TGTGCCACTGTACAGGGCTCGACGGATTCACCCCTCCACTTT
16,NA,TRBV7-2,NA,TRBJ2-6,CASSYRGGTGANVLTF,TGTGCCAGCAGCTACAGGGGGGGGACTGGGGCCAACGTCCTGACTTTC